This TCR beta chain originates from a study of cytomegalovirus exposure and HLA in healthy donors. The CDR3 has 15 residues. The V segment lost 1 base and the J segment 4 bases; nucleotides outside the gene matches: 7. Germline loops: CDR1 KGHSH, CDR2 LQKENI. The PCR employed 60 Vbeta primers together with 13 Jbeta primers. The table came from immunoSEQ multiplex PCR; TCRdb's copy has only in-frame clones and leaves some out. Here the sample table reports around 100,000 clones. Worth noting for this clone: Its target is not known.

Study findings and constraints: For cytomegalovirus status, the classifier reportedly gave diagnoses with high specificity and sensitivity.

The TCR comes from a man aged 50 or older in good health and CMV-seronegative. This chain uses TRBV18 with TRBJ2-7; 7 positions agree with TRBD2. Material for sequencing was PBMCs. CDR3 protein: CASSPQAGVSYEQYF. The CDR3 bases are TGTGCCAGCTCACCACAGGCGGGAGTATCTTACGAGCAGTACTTC.